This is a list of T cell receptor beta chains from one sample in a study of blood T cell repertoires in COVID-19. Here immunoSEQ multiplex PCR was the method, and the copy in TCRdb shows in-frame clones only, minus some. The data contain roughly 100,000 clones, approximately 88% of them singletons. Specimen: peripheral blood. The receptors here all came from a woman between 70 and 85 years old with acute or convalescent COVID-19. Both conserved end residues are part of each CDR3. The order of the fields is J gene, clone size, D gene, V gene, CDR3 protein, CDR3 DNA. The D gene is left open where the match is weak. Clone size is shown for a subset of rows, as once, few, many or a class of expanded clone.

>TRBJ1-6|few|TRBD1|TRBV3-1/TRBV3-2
CASSRAGTGTDNSPLHF
TGTGCCAGCAGCCGCGCCGGGACAGGGACAGATAATTCACCCCTCCACTTT
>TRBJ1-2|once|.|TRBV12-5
CASGHSNSRNYGYTF
TGTGCTAGTGGCCATAGTAACAGCCGAAACTATGGCTACACCTTC
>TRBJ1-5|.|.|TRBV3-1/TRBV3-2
CASSRGGNQFQPQHF
TGTGCCAGCAGCCGGGGAGGGAATCAGTTTCAGCCCCAGCATTTT
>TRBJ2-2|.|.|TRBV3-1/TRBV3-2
CASSQAGRTKTSPGELFF
TGTGCCAGCAGCCAAGCAGGGAGGACAAAGACCTCCCCGGGGGAGCTGTTTTTT
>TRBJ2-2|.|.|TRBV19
CASSISGLIARAGELFF
TGTGCCAGTAGTATCTCTGGGCTGATCGCCAGGGCCGGGGAGCTGTTTTTT
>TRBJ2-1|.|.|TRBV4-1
CASSQIARVSSNEQFF
TGCGCCAGCAGCCAAATTGCCCGCGTCTCCTCCAATGAGCAGTTCTTC
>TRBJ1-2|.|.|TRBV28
CASSYRDGYTF
TGTGCCAGCAGCTACAGGGACGGCTACACCTTC
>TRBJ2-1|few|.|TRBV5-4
CASSRGGQVTSYNEQFF
TGTGCCAGCAGCAGGGGGGGACAGGTGACTTCCTACAATGAGCAGTTCTTC
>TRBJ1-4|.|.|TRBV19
CASSINGVSNEKLFF
TGTGCCAGTAGTATTAACGGGGTTAGTAATGAAAAACTGTTTTTT
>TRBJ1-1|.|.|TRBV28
CASSLVGHTNTEAFF
TGTGCCAGCAGTTTGGTGGGACACACGAACACTGAAGCTTTCTTT
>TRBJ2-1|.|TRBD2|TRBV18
CASSPGGGANEQFF
TGTGCCAGCTCACCAGGCGGGGGGGCCAATGAGCAGTTCTTC
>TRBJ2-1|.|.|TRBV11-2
CASSLVRGGRNEQFF
TGTGCCAGCAGCTTAGTAAGAGGCGGTCGGAATGAGCAGTTCTTC
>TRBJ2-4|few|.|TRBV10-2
CASSELKRDIQYF
TGCGCCAGCAGCGAACTCAAGAGGGACATTCAGTACTTC
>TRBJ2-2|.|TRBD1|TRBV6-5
CASINRGTHTGELFF
TGTGCCAGCATTAACAGGGGAACCCACACCGGGGAGCTGTTTTTT
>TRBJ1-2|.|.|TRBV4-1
CASSQDPWEAKSNYGYTF
TGCGCCAGCAGCCAAGATCCTTGGGAGGCCAAATCTAACTATGGCTACACCTTC
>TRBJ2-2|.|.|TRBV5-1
CASSQPATGELFF
TGCGCCAGCAGCCAACCCGCGACCGGGGAGCTGTTTTTT
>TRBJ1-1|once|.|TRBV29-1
CSVVGGMGTEAFF
TGCAGCGTTGTGGGGGGGATGGGCACTGAAGCTTTCTTT
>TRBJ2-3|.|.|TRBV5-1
CASSLRTGASDTQYF
TGCGCCAGCAGCTTGCGGACGGGAGCATCCGATACGCAGTATTTT
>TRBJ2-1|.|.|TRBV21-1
CASSNVGGTEYNEQFF
TGTGCCAGCAGCAACGTTGGGGGGACCGAATACAATGAGCAGTTCTTC
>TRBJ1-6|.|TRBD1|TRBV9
CASSPPGGTGDQPLHF
TGTGCCAGCAGCCCTCCAGGCGGGACAGGGGACCAACCCCTCCACTTT
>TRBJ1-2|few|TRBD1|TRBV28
CASSSGTEGLIGFGYTF
TGTGCCAGCAGTTCCGGGACAGAGGGCCTCATCGGTTTTGGCTACACCTTC
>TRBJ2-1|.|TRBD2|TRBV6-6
CASSASGGGAEEQFF
TGTGCCAGCAGTGCCTCAGGCGGGGGGGCTGAAGAGCAGTTCTTC
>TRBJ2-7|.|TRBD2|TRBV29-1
CSVTGGYEQYF
TGCAGCGTTACGGGAGGCTACGAGCAGTACTTC
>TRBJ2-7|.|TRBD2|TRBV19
CASSRTSGTAYEQYF
TGTGCCAGTAGTAGGACTAGCGGGACGGCCTACGAGCAGTACTTC
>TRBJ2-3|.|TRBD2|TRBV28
CASSLVGLAGDSTYTQYF
TGTGCCAGCAGTTTGGTCGGACTAGCGGGGGATTCCACATATACGCAGTATTTT
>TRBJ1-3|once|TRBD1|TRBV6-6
CASLDRAGNTIYF
TGTGCCAGCCTTGACAGGGCTGGAAACACCATATATTTT
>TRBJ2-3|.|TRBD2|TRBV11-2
CASSLIAGGTDTQYF
TGTGCCAGCAGCTTGATAGCGGGGGGGACAGATACGCAGTATTTT
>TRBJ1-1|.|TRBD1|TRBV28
CASRRTGGLGTEAFF
TGTGCCAGCAGAAGGACAGGGGGCTTGGGGACTGAAGCTTTCTTT
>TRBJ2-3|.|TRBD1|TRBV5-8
CASSPGQGSDTQYF
TGTGCCAGCAGCCCGGGACAGGGGTCAGATACGCAGTATTTT
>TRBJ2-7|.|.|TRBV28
CASSSDPDSTPYEQYF
TGTGCCAGCAGTTCGGACCCGGACAGCACCCCCTACGAGCAGTACTTC
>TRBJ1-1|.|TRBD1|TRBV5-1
CASSLRPGQDTEAFF
TGCGCCAGCAGCTTGCGGCCGGGACAGGACACTGAAGCTTTCTTT
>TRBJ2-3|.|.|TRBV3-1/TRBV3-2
CASSQALTQYF
TGTGCCAGCAGCCAAGCACTTACGCAGTATTTT
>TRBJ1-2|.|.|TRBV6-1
CASSLTEAANYGYTF
TGTGCCAGCAGCCTAACTGAGGCGGCTAACTATGGCTACACCTTC
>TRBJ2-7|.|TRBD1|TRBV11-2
CASRRTGSEQYF
TGTGCCAGCAGACGGACAGGGTCCGAGCAGTACTTC
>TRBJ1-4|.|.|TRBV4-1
CASSQTKGSEKLFF
TGCGCCAGCAGCCAAACCAAAGGGAGTGAAAAACTGTTTTTT
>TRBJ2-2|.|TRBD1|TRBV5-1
CASSFGQGDTGELFF
TGCGCCAGCAGCTTCGGCCAGGGGGACACCGGGGAGCTGTTTTTT
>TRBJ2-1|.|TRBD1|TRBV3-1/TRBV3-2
CASRDRGENEQFF
TGTGCCAGCAGAGACAGGGGGGAAAATGAGCAGTTCTTC
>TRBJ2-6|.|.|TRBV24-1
CATSEGGGAGANVLTF
TGTGCCACCAGTGAGGGAGGGGGTGCTGGGGCCAACGTCCTGACTTTC
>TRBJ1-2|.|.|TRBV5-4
CASSSRGGYGYTF
TGTGCCAGCAGCTCTAGGGGCGGATATGGCTACACCTTC
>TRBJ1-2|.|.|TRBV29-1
CSVEETANNYGYTF
TGCAGCGTTGAGGAGACGGCTAATAACTATGGCTACACCTTC
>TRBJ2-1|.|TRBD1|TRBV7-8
CASSLATGTGGNEQFF
TGTGCCAGCAGCTTAGCGACCGGGACAGGGGGCAATGAGCAGTTCTTC
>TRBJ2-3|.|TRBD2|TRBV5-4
CASSLGLAGGRTDTQYF
TGTGCCAGCAGCTTGGGACTAGCGGGGGGGCGGACAGATACGCAGTATTTT
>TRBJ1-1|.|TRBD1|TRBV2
CASSRQGARAEAFF
TGTGCCAGCAGTAGACAGGGGGCGCGGGCCGAAGCTTTCTTT
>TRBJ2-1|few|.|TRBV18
CASSPPGTQGSEQFF
TGTGCCAGCTCACCACCTGGTACCCAGGGTAGTGAGCAGTTCTTC
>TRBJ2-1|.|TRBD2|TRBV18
CASSPPNSGSRFNEQFF
TGTGCCAGCTCACCCCCCAATAGCGGGAGCCGGTTCAATGAGCAGTTCTTC
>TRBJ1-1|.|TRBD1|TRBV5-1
CASSLGTGGMNTEAFF
TGCGCCAGCAGCTTGGGGACAGGGGGTATGAACACTGAAGCTTTCTTT
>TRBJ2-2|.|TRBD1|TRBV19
CASKPRTGNTGELFF
TGTGCCAGTAAGCCGAGGACAGGGAACACCGGGGAGCTGTTTTTT
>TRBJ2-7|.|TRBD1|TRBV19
CATSTGASYEQYF
TGTGCCACGTCGACAGGGGCCTCCTACGAGCAGTACTTC
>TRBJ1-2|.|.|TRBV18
CASSPKQDSDYGYTF
TGTGCCAGCTCACCCAAGCAGGACAGTGACTATGGCTACACCTTC
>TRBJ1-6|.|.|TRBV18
CASSLTSTDDYNSPLHF
TGTGCCAGCTCACTCACCTCAACAGACGATTATAATTCACCCCTCCACTTT
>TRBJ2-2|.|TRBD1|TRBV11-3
CASSSGQGAPGELFF
TGTGCCAGCAGCTCGGGACAGGGGGCTCCCGGGGAGCTGTTTTTT
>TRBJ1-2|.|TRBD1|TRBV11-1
CASTPGQGDNYGYTF
TGTGCCAGCACGCCGGGACAGGGGGACAACTATGGCTACACCTTC
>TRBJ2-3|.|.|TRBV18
CASSLVTQGGSFTDTQYF
TGTGCCAGCTCACTAGTCACCCAGGGGGGCAGTTTCACAGATACGCAGTATTTT
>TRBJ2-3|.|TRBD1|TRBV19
CASSSHGQGAISDTQYF
TGTGCCAGTAGCAGCCACGGACAGGGGGCGATTTCAGATACGCAGTATTTT
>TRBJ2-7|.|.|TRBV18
CASSPSQGISYEQYF
TGTGCCAGCTCACCATCTCAGGGGATCTCCTACGAGCAGTACTTC
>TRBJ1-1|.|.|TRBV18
CASSPTANTEAFF
TGTGCCAGCTCACCGACAGCAAACACTGAAGCTTTCTTT
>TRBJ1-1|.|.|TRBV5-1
CASSLGHGKTEAFF
TGCGCCAGCAGCTTAGGACACGGTAAAACTGAAGCTTTCTTT
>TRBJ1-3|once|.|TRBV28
CASSRGISGNTIYF
TGTGCCAGCAGCAGGGGCATCTCTGGAAACACCATATATTTT
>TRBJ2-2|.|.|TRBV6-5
CASTPGSYTGELFF
TGTGCCAGCACCCCGGGGAGTTACACCGGGGAGCTGTTTTTT